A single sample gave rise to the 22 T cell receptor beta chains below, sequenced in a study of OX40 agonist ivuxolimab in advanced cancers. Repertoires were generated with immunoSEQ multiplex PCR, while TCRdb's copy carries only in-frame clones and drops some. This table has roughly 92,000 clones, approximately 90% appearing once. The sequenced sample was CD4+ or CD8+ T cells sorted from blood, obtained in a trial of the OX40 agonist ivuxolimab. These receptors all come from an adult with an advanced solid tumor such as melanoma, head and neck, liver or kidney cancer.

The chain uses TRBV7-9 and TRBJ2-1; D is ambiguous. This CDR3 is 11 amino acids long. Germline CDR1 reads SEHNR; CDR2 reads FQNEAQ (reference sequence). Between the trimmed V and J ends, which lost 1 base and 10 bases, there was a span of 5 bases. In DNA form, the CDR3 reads TGTGCCAGCAGCTTAGTGACAGAGCAGTTCTTC. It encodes CASSLVTEQFF.

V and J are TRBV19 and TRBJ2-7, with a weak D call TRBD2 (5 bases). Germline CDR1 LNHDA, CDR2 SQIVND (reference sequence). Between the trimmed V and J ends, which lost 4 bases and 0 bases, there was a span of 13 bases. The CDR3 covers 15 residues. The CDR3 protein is CASSSQAGNSYEQYF. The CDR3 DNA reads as TGTGCCAGTAGTAGTCAGGCGGGCAACTCCTACGAGCAGTACTTC.

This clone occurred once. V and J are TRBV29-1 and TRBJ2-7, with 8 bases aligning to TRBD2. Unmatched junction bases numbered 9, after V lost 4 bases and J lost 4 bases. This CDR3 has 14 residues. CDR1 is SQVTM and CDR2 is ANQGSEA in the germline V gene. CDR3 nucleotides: TGCAGCGTTGGGGGTAGCGGGAACATTTACGAGCAGTACTTC. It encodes CSVGGSGNIYEQYF.

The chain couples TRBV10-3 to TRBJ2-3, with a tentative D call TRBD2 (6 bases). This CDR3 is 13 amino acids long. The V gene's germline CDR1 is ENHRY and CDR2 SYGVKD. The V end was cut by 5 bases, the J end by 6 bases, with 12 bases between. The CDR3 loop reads CAISQGGRDTQYF. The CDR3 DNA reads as TGTGCCATCAGTCAAGGAGGGCGGGATACGCAGTATTTT.

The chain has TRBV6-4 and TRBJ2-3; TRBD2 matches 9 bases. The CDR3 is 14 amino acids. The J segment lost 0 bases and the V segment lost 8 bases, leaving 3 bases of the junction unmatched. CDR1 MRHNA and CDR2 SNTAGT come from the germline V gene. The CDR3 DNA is TGTGCCAGCCATAGCGGGAGCAGCACAGATACGCAGTATTTT. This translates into CASHSGSSTDTQYF.

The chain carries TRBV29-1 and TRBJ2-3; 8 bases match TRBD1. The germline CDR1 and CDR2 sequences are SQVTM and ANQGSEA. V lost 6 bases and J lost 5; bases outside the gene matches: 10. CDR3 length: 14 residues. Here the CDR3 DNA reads TGCAGCGTCGGGGACAGGCTCTCAGGAGATACGCAGTATTTT. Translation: CSVGDRLSGDTQYF.

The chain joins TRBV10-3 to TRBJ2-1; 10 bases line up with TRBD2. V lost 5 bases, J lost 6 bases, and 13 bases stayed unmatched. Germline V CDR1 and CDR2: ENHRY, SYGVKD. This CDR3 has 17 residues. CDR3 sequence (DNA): TGTGCCATCAGTTCAGCGGGAGGGGATGTAGGGTCCAATGAGCAGTTCTTC. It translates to CAISSAGGDVGSNEQFF.

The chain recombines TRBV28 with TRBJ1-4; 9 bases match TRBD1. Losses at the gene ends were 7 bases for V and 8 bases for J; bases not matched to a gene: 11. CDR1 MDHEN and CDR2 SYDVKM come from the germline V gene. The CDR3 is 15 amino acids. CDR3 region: CASNLPGQGQEKLFF. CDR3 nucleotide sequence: TGTGCCAGCAACCTACCGGGACAGGGTCAAGAAAAACTGTTTTTT. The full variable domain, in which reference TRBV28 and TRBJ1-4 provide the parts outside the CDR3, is DVKVTQSSRYLVKRTGEKVFLECVQDMDHENMFWYRQDPGLGLRLIYFSYDVKMKEKGDIPEGYSVSREKKERFSLILESASTNQTSMYLCASNLPGQGQEKLFFGSGTQLSVL.

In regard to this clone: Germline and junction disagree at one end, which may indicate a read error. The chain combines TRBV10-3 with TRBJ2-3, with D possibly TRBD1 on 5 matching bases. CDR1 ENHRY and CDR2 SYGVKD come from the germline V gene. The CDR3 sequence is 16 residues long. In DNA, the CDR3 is TGTGCCACCAGTGGGGCCCCTAGGACCAGCACAGATACGCAGTATTTT. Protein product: CATSGAPRTSTDTQYF.

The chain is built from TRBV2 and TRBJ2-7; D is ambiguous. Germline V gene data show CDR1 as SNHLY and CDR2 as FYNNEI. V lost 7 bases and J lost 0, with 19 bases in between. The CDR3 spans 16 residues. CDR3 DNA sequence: TGTGCCAGCATGCTCGGGCGAACAATAAGCTCCTACGAGCAGTACTTC. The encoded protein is CASMLGRTISSYEQYF.

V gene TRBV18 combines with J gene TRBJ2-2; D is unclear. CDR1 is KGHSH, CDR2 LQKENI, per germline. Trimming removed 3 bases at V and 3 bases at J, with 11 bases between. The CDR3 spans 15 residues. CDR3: CASSPPTLDTGELFF. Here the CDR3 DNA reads TGTGCCAGCTCACCCCCCACCCTCGACACCGGGGAGCTGTTTTTT. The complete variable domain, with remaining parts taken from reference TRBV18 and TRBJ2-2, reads NAGVMQNPRHLVRRRGQEARLRCSPMKGHSHVYWYRQLPEEGLKFMVYLQKENIIDESGMPKERFSAEFPKEGPSILRIQQVVRGDSAAYFCASSPPTLDTGELFFGEGSRLTVL.

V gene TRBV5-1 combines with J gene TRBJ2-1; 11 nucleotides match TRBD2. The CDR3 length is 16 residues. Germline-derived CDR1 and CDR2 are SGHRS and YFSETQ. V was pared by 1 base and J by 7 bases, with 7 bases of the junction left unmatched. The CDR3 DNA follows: TGCGCCAGCAGCTTGCAGCTAGCGGGAGGTTTAAATGAGCAGTTCTTC. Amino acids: CASSLQLAGGLNEQFF.

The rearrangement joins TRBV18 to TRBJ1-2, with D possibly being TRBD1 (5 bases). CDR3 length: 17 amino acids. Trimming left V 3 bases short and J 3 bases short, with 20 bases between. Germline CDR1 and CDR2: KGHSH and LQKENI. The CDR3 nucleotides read TGTGCCAGCTCACCGACCGGTGGGGGTCCACACCACTATGGCTACACCTTC. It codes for CASSPTGGGPHHYGYTF.

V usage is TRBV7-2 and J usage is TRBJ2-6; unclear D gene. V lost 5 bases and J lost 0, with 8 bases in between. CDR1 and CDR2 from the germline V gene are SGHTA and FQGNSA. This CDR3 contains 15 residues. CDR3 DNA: TGTGCCAGCAGCCGCATGAGCTCTGGGGCCAACGTCCTGACTTTC. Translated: CASSRMSSGANVLTF.

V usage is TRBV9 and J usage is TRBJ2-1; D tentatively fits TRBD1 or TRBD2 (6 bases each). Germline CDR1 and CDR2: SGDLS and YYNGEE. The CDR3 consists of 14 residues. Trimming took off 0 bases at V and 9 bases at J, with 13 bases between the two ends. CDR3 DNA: TGTGCCAGCAGCGTAGAGACCAGGGGAGGTGAGCAGTTCTTC. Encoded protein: CASSVETRGGEQFF.

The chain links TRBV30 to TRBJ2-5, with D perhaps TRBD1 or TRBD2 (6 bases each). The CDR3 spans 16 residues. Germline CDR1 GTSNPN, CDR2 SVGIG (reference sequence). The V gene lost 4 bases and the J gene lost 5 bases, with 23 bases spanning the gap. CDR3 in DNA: TGTGCCTGGACCCCACAGGGTTTTTTCGCGGGGGAGACCCAGTACTTC. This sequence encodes CAWTPQGFFAGETQYF.

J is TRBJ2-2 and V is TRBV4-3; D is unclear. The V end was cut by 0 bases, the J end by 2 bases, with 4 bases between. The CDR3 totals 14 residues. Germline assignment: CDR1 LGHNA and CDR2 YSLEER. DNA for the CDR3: TGCGCCAGCAGCCAAGAGTCAAACACCGGGGAGCTGTTTTTT. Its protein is CASSQESNTGELFF.

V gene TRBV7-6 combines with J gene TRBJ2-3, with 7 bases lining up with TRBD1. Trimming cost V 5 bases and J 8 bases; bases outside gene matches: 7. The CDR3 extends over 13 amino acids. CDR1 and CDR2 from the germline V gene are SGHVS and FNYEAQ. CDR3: CASSHRGQLTQYF. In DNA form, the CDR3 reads TGTGCCAGCAGCCACAGGGGCCAGCTTACGCAGTATTTT.

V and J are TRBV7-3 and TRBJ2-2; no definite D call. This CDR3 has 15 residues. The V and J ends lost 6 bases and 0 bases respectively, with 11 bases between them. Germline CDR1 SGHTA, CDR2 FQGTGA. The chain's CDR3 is CASSKPDANTGELFF. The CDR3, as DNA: TGTGCCAGCAGTAAACCGGACGCGAACACCGGGGAGCTGTTTTTT.

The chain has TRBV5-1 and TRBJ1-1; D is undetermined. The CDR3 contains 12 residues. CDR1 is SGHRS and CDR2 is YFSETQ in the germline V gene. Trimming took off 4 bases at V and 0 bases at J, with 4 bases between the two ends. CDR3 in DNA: TGCGCCAGCAGCCTCTTGAACACTGAAGCTTTCTTT. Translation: CASSLLNTEAFF.

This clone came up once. The CDR3, as DNA: TGCAGTGCTAGAAGGGGGAACGGCTACACCTTC. It is translated as CSARRGNGYTF. The chain is built from TRBV20-1 and TRBJ1-2; D may be TRBD1 (6 bases). Germline CDR1 is DFQATT and CDR2 is SNEGSKA (reference sequence). The V gene lost 2 bases and the J gene lost 8 bases, with 9 bases spanning the gap. The CDR3 spans 11 residues.

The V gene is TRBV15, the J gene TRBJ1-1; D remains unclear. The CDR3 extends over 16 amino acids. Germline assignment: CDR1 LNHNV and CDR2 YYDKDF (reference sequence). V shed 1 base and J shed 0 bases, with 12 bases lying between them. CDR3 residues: CATSRGRSIMNTEAFF. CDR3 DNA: TGTGCCACCAGCAGAGGTAGAAGCATCATGAACACTGAAGCTTTCTTT.